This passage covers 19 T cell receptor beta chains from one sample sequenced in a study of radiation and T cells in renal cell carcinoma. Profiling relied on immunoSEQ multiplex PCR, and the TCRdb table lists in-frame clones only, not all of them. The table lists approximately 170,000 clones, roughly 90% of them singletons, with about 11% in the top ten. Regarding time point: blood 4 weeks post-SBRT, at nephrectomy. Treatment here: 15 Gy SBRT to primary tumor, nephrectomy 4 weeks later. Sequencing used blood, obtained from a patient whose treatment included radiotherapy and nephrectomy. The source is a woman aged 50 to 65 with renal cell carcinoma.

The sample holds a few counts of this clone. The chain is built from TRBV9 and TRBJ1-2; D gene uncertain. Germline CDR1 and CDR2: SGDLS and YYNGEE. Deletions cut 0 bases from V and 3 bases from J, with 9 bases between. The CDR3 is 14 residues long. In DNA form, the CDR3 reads TGTGCCAGCAGCGTAGGGAACCGCGACTATGGCTACACCTTC. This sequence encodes CASSVGNRDYGYTF.

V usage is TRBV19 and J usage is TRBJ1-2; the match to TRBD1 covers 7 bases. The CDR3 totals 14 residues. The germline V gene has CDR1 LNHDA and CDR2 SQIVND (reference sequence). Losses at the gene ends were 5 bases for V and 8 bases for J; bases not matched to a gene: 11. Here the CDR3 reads CASSYRDSLSGYTF. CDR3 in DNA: TGTGCCAGTAGTTACCGGGACAGTCTATCGGGCTACACCTTC. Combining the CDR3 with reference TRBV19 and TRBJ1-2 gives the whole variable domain DGGITQSPKYLFRKEGQNVTLSCEQNLNHDAMYWYRQDPGQGLRLIYYSQIVNDFQKGDIAEGYSVSREKKESFPLTVTSAQKNPTAFYLCASSYRDSLSGYTFGSGTRLTVV.

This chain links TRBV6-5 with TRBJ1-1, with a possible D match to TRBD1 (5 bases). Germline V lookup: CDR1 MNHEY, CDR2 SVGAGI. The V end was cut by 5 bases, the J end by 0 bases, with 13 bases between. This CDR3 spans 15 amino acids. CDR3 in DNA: TGTGCCAGCAGTACATCGACAGCCATGAACACTGAAGCTTTCTTT. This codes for CASSTSTAMNTEAFF.

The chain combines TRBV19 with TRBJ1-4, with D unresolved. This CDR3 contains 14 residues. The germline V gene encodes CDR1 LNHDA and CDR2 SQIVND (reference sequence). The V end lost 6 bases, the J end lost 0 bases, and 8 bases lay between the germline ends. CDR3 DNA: TGTGCCAGTAGATCGGGCCCAACTAATGAAAAACTGTTTTTT. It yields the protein CASRSGPTNEKLFF. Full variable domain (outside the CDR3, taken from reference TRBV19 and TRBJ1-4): DGGITQSPKYLFRKEGQNVTLSCEQNLNHDAMYWYRQDPGQGLRLIYYSQIVNDFQKGDIAEGYSVSREKKESFPLTVTSAQKNPTAFYLCASRSGPTNEKLFFGSGTQLSVL.

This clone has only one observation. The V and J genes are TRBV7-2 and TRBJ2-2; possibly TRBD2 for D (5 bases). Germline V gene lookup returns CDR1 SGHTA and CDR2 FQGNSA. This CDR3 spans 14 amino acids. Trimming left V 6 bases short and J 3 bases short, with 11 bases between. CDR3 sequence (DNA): TGTGCCAGCAGATCCGACTACTACACCGGGGAGCTGTTTTTT. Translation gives CASRSDYYTGELFF. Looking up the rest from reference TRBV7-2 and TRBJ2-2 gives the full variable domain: GAGVSQSPSNKVTEKGKDVELRCDPISGHTALYWYRQSLGQGLEFLIYFQGNSAPDKSGLPSDRFSAERTGGSVSTLTIQRTQQEDSAVYLCASRSDYYTGELFFGEGSRLTVL.

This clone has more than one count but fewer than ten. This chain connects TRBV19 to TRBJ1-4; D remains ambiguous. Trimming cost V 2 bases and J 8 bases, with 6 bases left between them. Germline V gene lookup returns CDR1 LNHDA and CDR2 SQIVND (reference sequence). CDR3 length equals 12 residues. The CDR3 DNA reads TGTGCCAGTAGTATAAATGGAGAAAAACTGTTTTTT. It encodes CASSINGEKLFF.

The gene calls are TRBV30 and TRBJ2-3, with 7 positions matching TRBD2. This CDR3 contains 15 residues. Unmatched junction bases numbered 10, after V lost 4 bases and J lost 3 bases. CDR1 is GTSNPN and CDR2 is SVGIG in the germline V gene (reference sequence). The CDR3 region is CAWNLRAGETDTQYF. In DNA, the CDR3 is TGTGCCTGGAACTTAAGGGCGGGGGAAACAGATACGCAGTATTTT.

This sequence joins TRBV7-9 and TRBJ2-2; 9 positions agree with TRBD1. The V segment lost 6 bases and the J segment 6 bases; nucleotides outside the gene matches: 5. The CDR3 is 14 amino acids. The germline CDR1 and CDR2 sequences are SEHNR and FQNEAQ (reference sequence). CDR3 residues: CASSPGQGPGELFF. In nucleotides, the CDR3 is TGTGCCAGCAGTCCGGGACAGGGTCCCGGGGAGCTGTTTTTT. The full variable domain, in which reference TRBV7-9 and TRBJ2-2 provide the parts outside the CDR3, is DTGVSQNPRHKITKRGQNVTFRCDPISEHNRLYWYRQTLGQGPEFLTYFQNEAQLEKSRLLSDRFSAERPKGSFSTLEIQRTEQGDSAMYLCASSPGQGPGELFFGEGSRLTVL.

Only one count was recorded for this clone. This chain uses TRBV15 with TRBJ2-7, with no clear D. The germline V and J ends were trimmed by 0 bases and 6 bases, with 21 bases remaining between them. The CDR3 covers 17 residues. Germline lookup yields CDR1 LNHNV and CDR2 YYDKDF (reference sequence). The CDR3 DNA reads TGTGCCACCAGCAGAGATCCCCCTATGACCGGTTTTAGCGAGCAGTACTTC. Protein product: CATSRDPPMTGFSEQYF.

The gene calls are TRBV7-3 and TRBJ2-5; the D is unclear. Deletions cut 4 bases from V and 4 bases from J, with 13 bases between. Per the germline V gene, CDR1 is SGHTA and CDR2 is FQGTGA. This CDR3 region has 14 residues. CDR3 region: CASSSLVGSETQYF. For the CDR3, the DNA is TGTGCCAGCAGCTCCCTGGTGGGGTCAGAGACCCAGTACTTC.

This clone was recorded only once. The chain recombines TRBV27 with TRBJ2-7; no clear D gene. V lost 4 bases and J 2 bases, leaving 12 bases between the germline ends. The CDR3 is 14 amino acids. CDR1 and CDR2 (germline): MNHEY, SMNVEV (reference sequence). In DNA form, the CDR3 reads TGTGCCAGCAGTTCTCATCGGGTGACCTACGAGCAGTACTTC. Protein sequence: CASSSHRVTYEQYF.

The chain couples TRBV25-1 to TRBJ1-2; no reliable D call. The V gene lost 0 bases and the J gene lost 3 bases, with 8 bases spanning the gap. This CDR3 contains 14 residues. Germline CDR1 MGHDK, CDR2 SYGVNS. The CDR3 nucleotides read TGTGCCAGCAGTGAATATGGTCAAGACTATGGCTACACCTTC. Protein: CASSEYGQDYGYTF.

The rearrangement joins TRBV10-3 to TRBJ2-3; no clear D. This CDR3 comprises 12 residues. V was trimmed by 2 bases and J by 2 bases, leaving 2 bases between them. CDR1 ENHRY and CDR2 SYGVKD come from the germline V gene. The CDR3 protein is CAISEPTDTQYF. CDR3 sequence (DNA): TGTGCCATCAGTGAGCCCACAGATACGCAGTATTTT.

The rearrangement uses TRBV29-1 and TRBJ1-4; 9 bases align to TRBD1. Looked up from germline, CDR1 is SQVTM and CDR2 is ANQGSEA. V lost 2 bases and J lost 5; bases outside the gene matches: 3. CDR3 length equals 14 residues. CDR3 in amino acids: CSVEPGQGNEKLFF. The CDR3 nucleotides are TGCAGCGTTGAACCGGGACAGGGCAATGAAAAACTGTTTTTT.

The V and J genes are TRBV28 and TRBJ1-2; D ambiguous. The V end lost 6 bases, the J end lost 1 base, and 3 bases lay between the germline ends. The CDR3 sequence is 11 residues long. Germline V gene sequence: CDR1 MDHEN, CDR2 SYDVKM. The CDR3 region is CASSINYGYTF. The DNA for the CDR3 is TGTGCCAGCAGCATTAACTATGGCTACACCTTC.

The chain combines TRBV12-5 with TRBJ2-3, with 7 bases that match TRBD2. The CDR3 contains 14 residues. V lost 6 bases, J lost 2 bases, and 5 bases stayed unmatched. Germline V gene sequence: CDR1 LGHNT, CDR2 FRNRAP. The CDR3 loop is CASGAGVLTDTQYF. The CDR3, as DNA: TGTGCTAGTGGCGCGGGGGTCCTCACAGATACGCAGTATTTT. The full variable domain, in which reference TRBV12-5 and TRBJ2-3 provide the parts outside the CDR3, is DARVTQTPRHKVTEMGQEVTMRCQPILGHNTVFWYRQTMMQGLELLAYFRNRAPLDDSGMPKDRFSAEMPDATLATLKIQPSEPRDSAVYFCASGAGVLTDTQYFGPGTRLTVL.

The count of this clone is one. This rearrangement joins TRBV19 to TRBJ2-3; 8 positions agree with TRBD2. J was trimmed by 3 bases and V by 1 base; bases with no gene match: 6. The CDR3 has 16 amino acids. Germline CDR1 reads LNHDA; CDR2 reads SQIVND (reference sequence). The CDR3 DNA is TGTGCCAGTAGTATAGGCGGGGGGAGTCGGACAGATACGCAGTATTTT. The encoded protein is CASSIGGGSRTDTQYF.

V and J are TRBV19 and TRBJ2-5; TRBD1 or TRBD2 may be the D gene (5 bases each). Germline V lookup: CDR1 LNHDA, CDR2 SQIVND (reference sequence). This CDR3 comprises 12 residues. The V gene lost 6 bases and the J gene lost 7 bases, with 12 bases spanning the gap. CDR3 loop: CASSIGGGTQYF. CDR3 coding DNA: TGTGCCAGTAGCATCGGTGGGGGGACCCAGTACTTC.

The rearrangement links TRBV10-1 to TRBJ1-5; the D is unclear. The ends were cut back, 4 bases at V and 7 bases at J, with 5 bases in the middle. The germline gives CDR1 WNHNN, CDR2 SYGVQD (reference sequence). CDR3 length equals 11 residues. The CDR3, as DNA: TGCGCCAGCAGTGGTCACCAGCCCCAGCATTTT. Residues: CASSGHQPQHF.